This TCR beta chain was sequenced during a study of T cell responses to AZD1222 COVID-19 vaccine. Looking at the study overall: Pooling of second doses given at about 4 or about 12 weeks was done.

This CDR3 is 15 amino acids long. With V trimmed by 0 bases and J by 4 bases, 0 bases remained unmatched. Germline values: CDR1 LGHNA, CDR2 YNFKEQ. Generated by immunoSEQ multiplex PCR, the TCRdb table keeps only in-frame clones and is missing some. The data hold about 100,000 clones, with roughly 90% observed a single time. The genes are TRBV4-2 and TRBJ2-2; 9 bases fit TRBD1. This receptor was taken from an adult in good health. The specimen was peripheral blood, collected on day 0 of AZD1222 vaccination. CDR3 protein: CASSQETGGTGELFF. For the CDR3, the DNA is TGTGCCAGCAGCCAAGAGACAGGGGGCACCGGGGAGCTGTTTTTT.